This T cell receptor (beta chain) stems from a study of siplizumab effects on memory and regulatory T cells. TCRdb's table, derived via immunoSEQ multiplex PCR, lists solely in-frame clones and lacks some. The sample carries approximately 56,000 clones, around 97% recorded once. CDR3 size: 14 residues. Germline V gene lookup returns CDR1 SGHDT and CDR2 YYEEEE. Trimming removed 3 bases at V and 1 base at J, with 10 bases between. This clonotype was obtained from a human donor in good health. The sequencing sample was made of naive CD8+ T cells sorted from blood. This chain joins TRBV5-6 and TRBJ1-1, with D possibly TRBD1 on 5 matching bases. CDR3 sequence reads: CASSYGDRNTEAFF. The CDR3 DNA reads TGTGCCAGCAGCTACGGGGACCGGAACACTGAAGCTTTCTTT.